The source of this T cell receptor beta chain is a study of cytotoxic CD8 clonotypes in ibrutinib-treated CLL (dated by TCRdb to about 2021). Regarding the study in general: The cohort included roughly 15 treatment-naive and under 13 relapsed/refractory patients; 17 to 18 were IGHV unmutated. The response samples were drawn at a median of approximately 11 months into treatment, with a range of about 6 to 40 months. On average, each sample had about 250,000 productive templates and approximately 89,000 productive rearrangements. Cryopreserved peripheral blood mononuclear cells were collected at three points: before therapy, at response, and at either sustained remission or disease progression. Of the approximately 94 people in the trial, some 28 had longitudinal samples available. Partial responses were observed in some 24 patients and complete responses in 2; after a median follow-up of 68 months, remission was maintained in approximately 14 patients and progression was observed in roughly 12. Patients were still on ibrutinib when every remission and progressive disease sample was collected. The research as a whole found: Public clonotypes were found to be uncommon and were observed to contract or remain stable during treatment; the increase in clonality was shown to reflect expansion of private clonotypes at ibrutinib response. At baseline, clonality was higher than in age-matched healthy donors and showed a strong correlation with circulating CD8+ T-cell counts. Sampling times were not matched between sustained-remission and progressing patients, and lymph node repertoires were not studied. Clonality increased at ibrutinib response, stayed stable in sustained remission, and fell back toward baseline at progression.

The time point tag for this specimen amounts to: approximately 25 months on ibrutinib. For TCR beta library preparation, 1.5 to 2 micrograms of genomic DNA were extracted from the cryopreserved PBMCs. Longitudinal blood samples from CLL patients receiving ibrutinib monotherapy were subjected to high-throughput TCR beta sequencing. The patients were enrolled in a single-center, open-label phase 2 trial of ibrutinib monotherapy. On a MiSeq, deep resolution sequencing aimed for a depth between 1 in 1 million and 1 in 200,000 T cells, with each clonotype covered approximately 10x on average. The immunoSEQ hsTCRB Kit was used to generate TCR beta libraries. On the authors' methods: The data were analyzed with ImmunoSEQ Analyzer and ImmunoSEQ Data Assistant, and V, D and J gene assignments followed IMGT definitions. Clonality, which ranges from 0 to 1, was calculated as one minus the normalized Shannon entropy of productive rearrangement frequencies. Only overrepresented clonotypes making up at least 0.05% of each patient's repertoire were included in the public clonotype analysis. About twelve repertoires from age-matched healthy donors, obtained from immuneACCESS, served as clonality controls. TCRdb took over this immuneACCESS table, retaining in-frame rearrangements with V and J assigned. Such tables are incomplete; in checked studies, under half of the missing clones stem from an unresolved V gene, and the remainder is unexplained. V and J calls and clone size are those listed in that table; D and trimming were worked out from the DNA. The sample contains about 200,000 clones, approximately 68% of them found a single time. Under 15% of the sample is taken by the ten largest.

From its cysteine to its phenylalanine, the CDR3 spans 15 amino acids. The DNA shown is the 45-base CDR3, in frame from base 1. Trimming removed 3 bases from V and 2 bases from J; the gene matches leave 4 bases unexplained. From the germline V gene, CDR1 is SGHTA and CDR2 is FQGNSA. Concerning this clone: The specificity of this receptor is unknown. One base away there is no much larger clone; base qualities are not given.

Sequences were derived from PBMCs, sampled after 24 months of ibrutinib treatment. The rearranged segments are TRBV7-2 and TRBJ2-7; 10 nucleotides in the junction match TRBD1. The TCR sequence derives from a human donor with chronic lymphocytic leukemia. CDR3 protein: CASSFLTGGPYEQYF. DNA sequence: TGTGCCAGCAGCTTTCTGACAGGGGGCCCCTACGAGCAGTACTTC.